This T cell receptor beta chain came from a study of cytomegalovirus exposure and HLA in healthy donors. Germline V CDR1 and CDR2: SGHRS, YFSETQ. This CDR3 spans 13 amino acids. J lost 8 bases, V lost 3 bases, and 2 bases had no gene match. A multiplex PCR was run with 60 Vbeta primers and 13 Jbeta primers. Here immunoSEQ multiplex PCR was the method, and the copy in TCRdb shows in-frame clones only, minus some. The sample shows some 180,000 clones, approximately 78% of them seen only once. The sample comprised PBMCs. The chain recombines TRBV5-1 with TRBJ1-4; 9 bases line up with TRBD1. This receptor was identified in a woman under 30 in good health and CMV-seronegative. The CDR3 loop reads CASSSGTGEKLFF. CDR3 nucleotide sequence: TGCGCCAGCAGCTCCGGGACAGGGGAAAAACTGTTTTTT.